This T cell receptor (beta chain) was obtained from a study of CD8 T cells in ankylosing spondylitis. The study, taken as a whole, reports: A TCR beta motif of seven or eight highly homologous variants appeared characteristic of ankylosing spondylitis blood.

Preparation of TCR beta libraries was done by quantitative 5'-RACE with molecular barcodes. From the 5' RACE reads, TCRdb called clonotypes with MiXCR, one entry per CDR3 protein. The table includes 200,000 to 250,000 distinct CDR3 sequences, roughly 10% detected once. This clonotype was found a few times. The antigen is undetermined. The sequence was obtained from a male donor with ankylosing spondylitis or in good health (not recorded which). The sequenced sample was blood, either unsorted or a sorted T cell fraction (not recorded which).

The CDR3 coding sequence is TGTGCCAGCAGTCCTAGTCTCGGGAGGGATCTCTACAATGAGCAGTTCTTC. Translated, it gives CASSPSLGRDLYNEQFF. This chain connects TRBV2 to TRBJ2-1; 8 bases align to TRBD2. The V gene's germline CDR1 is SNHLY and CDR2 FYNNEI. This CDR3 has 17 residues. V shed 5 bases and J 3 bases; nucleotides not matched to a gene: 12.